A selection of T cell receptor beta chains follows, all from one sample in a study of T-cell reconstitution after alpha-beta-depleted transplantation in children. TCRdb analysed the PCR reads with MiXCR anew, one entry per CDR3 protein. The table records a few hundred thousand distinct CDR3 sequences, around 13% of them present only once. Source: PBMCs, mostly from graft donor cells, taken 360 days after TCRalphabeta/CD19-depleted stem cell transplant. These receptors all come from a male patient between 10 and 17 years old who had a stem cell transplant for acute myeloid leukemia, so the T cells may come from the graft donor. Each CDR3 is given with its conserved first and last residue. The order of the fields is clone size, V gene, D gene, J gene, CDR3 DNA, CDR3 protein. A D gene is named only where the DNA matches it firmly. Some rows mark clone size as missing; the rest say once, few, many or name a class of expanded clone.

.,TRBV20-1,.,TRBJ2-3,TGCAGTGCCTGGACTGTGACAGATACGCAGTATTTT,CSAWTVTDTQYF
few,TRBV24-1,TRBD1,TRBJ2-1,TGTGCCACCAGTGACCATAAACAGGGGTTGATGAATGAGCAGTTCTTC,CATSDHKQGLMNEQFF
.,TRBV4-3,TRBD1,TRBJ1-1,TGCGCCAGCAGCCGCCTGACAGGGCTCAACACTGAAGCTTTCTTT,CASSRLTGLNTEAFF
.,TRBV12-3/TRBV12-4,.,TRBJ2-1,TGTGCCAGCAGTTTTAGTCGGCGGACTCCTCCAGCGAATGAGCAGTTCTTC,CASSFSRRTPPANEQFF
.,TRBV7-2,.,TRBJ2-1,TGTGCCAGCAGCTTAGCTTGGCAGGGGTTTAACAATGAGCAGTTCTTC,CASSLAWQGFNNEQFF
once,TRBV20-1,TRBD2,TRBJ2-7,TGCAGTGCTCCGTGGACTAGCGGGAGTGGGTACGAGCAGTACTTC,CSAPWTSGSGYEQYF
.,TRBV29-1,TRBD2,TRBJ2-5,TGCAGCGTTGAAGGGCTAGCGGGAGGTAAACAAGAGACCCAGTACTTC,CSVEGLAGGKQETQYF
many,TRBV11-2,TRBD2,TRBJ2-2,TGTGCCAGCAGCTTAGATGGGAGACTAGCGGGAGCCTTGCTCACCGGGGAGCTGTTTTTT,CASSLDGRLAGALLTGELFF
few,TRBV6-1,TRBD1,TRBJ1-6,TGTGCCAGCAGTCTCCGGACAGGCCCTAGCTCCTATAATTCACCCCTCCACTTT,CASSLRTGPSSYNSPLHF
many,TRBV6-2/TRBV6-3,.,TRBJ2-2,TGTGCCAGCAGTTACACTAGAACCGGGGAGCTGTTTTTT,CASSYTRTGELFF
many,TRBV5-5,TRBD1,TRBJ2-2,TGTGCCAGCAGCTTGTTCGAGGGGGCTCTCGGGTCCCGGGAGCTGTTTTTT,CASSLFEGALGSRELFF